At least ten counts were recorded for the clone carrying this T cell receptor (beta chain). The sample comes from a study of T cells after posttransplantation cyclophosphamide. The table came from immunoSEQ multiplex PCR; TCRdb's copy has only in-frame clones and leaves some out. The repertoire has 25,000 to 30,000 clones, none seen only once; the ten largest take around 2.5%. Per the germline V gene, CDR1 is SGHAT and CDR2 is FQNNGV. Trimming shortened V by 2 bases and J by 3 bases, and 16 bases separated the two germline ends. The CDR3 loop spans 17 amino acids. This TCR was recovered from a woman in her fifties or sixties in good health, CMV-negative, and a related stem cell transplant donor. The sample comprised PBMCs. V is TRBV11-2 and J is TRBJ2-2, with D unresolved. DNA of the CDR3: TGTGCCAGCAGCTTATTCAAAAGAAGGGCTCACACCGGGGAGCTGTTTTTT. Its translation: CASSLFKRRAHTGELFF.